These T cell receptor beta chains were read from a single sample in a study of T cell repertoires in cytomegalovirus infection. TCRdb itself ran the reads through MiXCR, one entry per CDR3 protein. Of 150,000 or so distinct CDR3 sequences listed, about 32% are singletons. Their antigens remain unidentified. The source material was CD8+ T cells from cultured PBMCs, sampled from culture after CMV antigen stimulation. The receptors derive from a human donor in good health (CMV status not recorded). Some clones in this sample may be carry-over from other donors' samples. Both conserved end residues are part of each CDR3. Fields, in order: D gene, V gene, J gene, CDR3 length, clone size, CDR3 DNA, CDR3 protein. D genes are given only for firm matches. Clone size is shown for a subset of rows, as once, few, many or a class of expanded clone.

-	TRBV7-4	TRBJ1-1	12	-	TGTGCCAGCAGCCATCGGGGCACTGAAGCTTTCTTT	CASSHRGTEAFF
TRBD1	TRBV2	TRBJ1-6	16	few	TGTGCCAGCAGTGATGGAGGGACAGGGGCTAATTCACCCCTCCACTTT	CASSDGGTGANSPLHF
TRBD2	TRBV7-8	TRBJ2-1	16	-	TGTGCCAGCAGCACTACACCCGGGACTAGCGACACTGAGCAGTTCTTC	CASSTTPGTSDTEQFF
-	TRBV12-3/TRBV12-4	TRBJ2-1	16	-	TGTGCCAGCAGCCCCTGGGACGGCAGCTCCTACAATGAGCAGTTCTTC	CASSPWDGSSYNEQFF
-	TRBV12-3/TRBV12-4	TRBJ1-5	13	many	TGTGCCAGCAGTTTCTGGATCAATCAGCCCCAGCATTTT	CASSFWINQPQHF
-	TRBV28	TRBJ2-7	13	-	TGTGCCAGCAGTTCGGTGGCGGGCTACGAGCAGTACTTC	CASSSVAGYEQYF
-	TRBV2	TRBJ2-1	16	few	TGTGCCAGCAGTGAAGCTCGGGGGTCAGGGGGGAATGAGCAGTTCTTC	CASSEARGSGGNEQFF
TRBD2	TRBV29-1	TRBJ2-3	16	-	TGCAGCGTCGCCGGGACTAGCGGGGGATCCACAGATACGCAGTATTTT	CSVAGTSGGSTDTQYF
-	TRBV7-9	TRBJ1-1	14	few	TGTGCCAGCAGAGCCGGGACGGCGAACACTGAAGCTTTCTTT	CASRAGTANTEAFF
TRBD1	TRBV27	TRBJ2-1	16	few	TGTGCCAGCAGTTTATTTTCTGGACAGGCCTACAATGAGCAGTTCTTC	CASSLFSGQAYNEQFF
TRBD1	TRBV6-6	TRBJ2-7	14	-	TGTGCCAGCAGCCGCAGGGGGAGAGGCTACGAGCAGTACTTC	CASSRRGRGYEQYF
-	TRBV7-2	TRBJ2-5	16	few	TGTGCCAGCAGCCCAGGCCCAACATACCACAGAGAGACCCAGTACTTC	CASSPGPTYHRETQYF
-	TRBV6-1	TRBJ1-2	14	-	TGTGCCTGCAGTGAAGCGGGCACTTACTATGGCTACACCTTC	CACSEAGTYYGYTF
-	TRBV20-1	TRBJ1-1	16	-	TGCAGTGCAGATACCGGGCAAAAGTTGGGGGACACTGAAGCTTTCTTT	CSADTGQKLGDTEAFF
TRBD2	TRBV5-6	TRBJ2-1	14	-	TGTGCCAGCAGGCGGGGCGGGAGTTACAATGAGCAGTTCTTC	CASRRGGSYNEQFF
TRBD1	TRBV7-9	TRBJ1-2	15	few	TGTGCCAGCAGCTTAGCACCAGGGGGCCTCTATGGCTACACCTTC	CASSLAPGGLYGYTF
-	TRBV19	TRBJ2-2	13	few	TGTGCCTCAAGCCCAGGGGTGTACGGGGAGCTGTTTTTT	CASSPGVYGELFF
TRBD2	TRBV3-1	TRBJ2-5	18	-	TGTGCCAGCAGCCAAGAAGCTCCGGGACTAGCGGGGGAAGAGACCCAGTACTTC	CASSQEAPGLAGEETQYF
-	TRBV29-1	TRBJ1-1	13	many	TGCAGCGTTTTCAGGGACCAGAACACTGAAGCTTTCTTT	CSVFRDQNTEAFF
-	TRBV5-4	TRBJ1-2	13	many	TGTGCCAGCAGCTTTCAAGGGGACTATGGCTACACCTTC	CASSFQGDYGYTF